The source of this TCR beta chain is a study of blood T cell repertoires in COVID-19. This clone came up a few times. Germline-derived CDR1 and CDR2 are SEHNR and FQNEAQ (reference sequence). J was trimmed by 4 bases and V by 5 bases; bases with no gene match: 10. There are 15 residues in the CDR3. Authors' methods: From reference gene primer amplification, estimates of nucleated cell counts were derived. TCRdb's table, derived via immunoSEQ multiplex PCR, lists solely in-frame clones and lacks some. V and J calls and clone size follow that table, whereas D and trimming were derived from the DNA. The profile shows 200,000 to 250,000 clones, approximately 86% of them singletons.

The sequencing input was peripheral blood. The chain links TRBV7-9 to TRBJ1-2, with 7 bases matching TRBD1. This clonotype originated in a human donor in a cohort sampled during active COVID-19. The CDR3, as DNA: TGTGCCAGCAGCGAGACAGGGCGCACCCTCTATGGCTACACCTTC. This sequence encodes CASSETGRTLYGYTF.